This T cell receptor beta chain was sequenced in a study of cytomegalovirus exposure and HLA in healthy donors. Study findings and constraints: With high specificity and sensitivity, the classifier reportedly diagnosed cytomegalovirus status. The likely explanation for a cluster of highly shared sequence variants was sequencing artifact.

In this sample, this clone turned up a few times. Its target is not known. At the DNA level, this CDR3 is encoded by other sequences in the same sample as well. The CDR3 is 14 residues long. V shed 4 bases, J shed 4 bases, and the junction held 3 bases outside the gene matches. CDR1 and CDR2 from the germline V gene are SGHRS and YFSETQ. The PCR employed 60 Vbeta primers together with 13 Jbeta primers. Authors' processing steps: Approximately 86 million unique TCR beta chains, roughly 11 million shared, were counted in a later analysis. Measured with immunoSEQ multiplex PCR; TCRdb has only the in-frame clones, and not every one. That table furnishes V, J and clone size, whereas the DNA furnished D and trimming. The sample records 200,000 or so clones, approximately 84% being singletons.

The receptor was derived from a boy aged 5 to 17 in good health and CMV-seronegative. The chain employs TRBV5-1 and TRBJ2-5; 11 bases match TRBD2. Sequencing used PBMCs. CDR3 amino acids: CASSPGLAGETQYF. CDR3 DNA: TGCGCCAGCAGCCCCGGACTAGCGGGAGAGACCCAGTACTTC.